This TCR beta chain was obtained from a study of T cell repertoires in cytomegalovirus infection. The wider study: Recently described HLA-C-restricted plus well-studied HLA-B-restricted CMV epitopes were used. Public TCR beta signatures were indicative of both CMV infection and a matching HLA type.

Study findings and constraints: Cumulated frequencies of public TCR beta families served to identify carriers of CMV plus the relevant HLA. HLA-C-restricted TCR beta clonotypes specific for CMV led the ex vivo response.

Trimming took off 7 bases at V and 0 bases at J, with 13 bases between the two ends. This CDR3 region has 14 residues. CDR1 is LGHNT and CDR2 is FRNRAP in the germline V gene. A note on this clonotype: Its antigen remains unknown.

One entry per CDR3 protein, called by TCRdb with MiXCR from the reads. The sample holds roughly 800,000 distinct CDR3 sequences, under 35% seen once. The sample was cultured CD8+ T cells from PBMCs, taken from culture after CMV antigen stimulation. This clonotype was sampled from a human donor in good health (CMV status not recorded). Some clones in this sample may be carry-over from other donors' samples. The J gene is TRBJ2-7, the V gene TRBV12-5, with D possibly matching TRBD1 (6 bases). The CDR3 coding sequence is TGTGCTAGTGCCCAAGGGGGACCCTCCTACGAGCAGTACTTC. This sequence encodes CASAQGGPSYEQYF.